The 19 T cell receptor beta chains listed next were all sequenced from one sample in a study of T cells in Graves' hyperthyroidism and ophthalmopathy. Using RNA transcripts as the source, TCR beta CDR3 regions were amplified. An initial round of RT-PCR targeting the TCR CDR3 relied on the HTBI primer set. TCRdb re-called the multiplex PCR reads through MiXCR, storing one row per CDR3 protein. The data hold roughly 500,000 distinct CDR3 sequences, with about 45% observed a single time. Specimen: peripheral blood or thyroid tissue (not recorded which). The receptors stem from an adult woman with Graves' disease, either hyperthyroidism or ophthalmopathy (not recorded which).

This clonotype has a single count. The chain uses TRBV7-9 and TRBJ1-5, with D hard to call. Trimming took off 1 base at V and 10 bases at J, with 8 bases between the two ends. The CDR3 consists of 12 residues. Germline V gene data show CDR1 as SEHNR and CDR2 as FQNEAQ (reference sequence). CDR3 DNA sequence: TGTGCCAGCAGCTTAGGACACCTACCCCAGCATTTT. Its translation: CASSLGHLPQHF.

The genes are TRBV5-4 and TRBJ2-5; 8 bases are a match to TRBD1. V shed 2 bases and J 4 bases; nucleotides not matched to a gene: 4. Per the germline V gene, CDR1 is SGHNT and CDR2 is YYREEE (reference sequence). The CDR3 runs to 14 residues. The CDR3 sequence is CASSLRQGLETQYF. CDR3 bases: TGTGCCAGCAGCTTACGACAGGGGCTAGAGACCCAGTACTTC.

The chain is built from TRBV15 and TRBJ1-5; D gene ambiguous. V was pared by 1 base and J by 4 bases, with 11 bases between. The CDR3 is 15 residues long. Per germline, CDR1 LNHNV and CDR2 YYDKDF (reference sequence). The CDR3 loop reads CATSRGAGQNQPQHF. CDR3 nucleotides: TGTGCCACCAGCAGAGGGGCCGGGCAGAATCAGCCCCAGCATTTT.

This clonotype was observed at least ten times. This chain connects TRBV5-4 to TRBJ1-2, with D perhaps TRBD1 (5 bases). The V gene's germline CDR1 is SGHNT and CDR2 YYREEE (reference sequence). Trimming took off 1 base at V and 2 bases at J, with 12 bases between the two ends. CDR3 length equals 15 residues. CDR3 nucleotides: TGTGCCAGCAGCTTGCGTGGGGCCGACAACTATGGCTACACCTTC. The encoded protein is CASSLRGADNYGYTF.

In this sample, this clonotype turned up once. The CDR3 DNA follows: TGCAGTGCTAGAGACTACACAAGGGTGAACACTGAAGCTTTCTTT. Translated, it gives CSARDYTRVNTEAFF. The chain is built from TRBV20-1 and TRBJ1-1; no firm D call. Germline loops: CDR1 DFQATT, CDR2 SNEGSKA (reference sequence). The CDR3 has 15 residues. Trimming removed 0 bases from V and 0 bases from J, with 11 bases in between.

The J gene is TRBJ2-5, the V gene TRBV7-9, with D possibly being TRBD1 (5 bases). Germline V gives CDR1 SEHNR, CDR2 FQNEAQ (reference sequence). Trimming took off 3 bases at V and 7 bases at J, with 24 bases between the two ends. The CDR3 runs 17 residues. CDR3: CASSFNVRRTGFRTQYF. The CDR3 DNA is TGTGCCAGCAGCTTCAATGTTCGAAGAACAGGCTTTCGGACCCAGTACTTC.

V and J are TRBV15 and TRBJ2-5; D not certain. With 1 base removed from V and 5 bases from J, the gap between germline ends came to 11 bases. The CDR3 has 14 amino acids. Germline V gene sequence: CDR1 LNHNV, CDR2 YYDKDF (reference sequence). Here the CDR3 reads CATSRAGSDETQYF. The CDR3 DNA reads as TGTGCCACCAGCAGAGCTGGGTCAGATGAGACCCAGTACTTC. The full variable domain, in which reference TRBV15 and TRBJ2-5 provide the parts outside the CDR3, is DAMVIQNPRYQVTQFGKPVTLSCSQTLNHNVMYWYQQKSSQAPKLLFHYYDKDFNNEADTPDNFQSRRPNTSFCFLDIRSPGLGDTAMYLCATSRAGSDETQYFGPGTRLLVL.

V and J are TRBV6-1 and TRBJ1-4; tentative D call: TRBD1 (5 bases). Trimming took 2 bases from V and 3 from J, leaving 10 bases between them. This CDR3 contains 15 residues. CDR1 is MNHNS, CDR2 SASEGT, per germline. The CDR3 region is CASSELRGPNEKLFF. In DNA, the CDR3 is TGTGCCAGCAGTGAATTGAGGGGCCCTAATGAAAAACTGTTTTTT.

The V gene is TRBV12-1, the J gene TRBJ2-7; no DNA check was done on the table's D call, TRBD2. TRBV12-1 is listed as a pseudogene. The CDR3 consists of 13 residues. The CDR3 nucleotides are TGTGCCAGCAGCTTTGGCGGGAACTACGAGCAGTACTTC. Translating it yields CASSFGGNYEQYF.

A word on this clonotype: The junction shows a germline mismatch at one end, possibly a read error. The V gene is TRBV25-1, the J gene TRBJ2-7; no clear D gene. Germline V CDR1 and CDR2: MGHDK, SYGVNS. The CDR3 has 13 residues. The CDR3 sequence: CASGEDTSYEQYF. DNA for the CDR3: TGTGCCAGCGGTGAGGATACCTCCTACGAGCAGTACTTC.

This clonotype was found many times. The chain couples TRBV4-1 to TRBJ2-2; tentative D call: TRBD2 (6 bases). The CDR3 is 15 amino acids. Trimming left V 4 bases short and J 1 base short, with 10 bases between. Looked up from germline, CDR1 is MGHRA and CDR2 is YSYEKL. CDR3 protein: CASSLSGGNTGELFF. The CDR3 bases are TGCGCCAGCAGCCTTAGCGGAGGGAACACCGGGGAGCTGTTTTTT.

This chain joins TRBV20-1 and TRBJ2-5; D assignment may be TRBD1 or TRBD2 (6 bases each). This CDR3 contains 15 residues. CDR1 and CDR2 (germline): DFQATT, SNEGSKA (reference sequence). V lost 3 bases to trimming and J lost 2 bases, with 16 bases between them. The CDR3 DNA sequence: TGCAGTGCTAGTGTTCCGGGGGCGCCACAAGAGACCCAGTACTTC. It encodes CSASVPGAPQETQYF.

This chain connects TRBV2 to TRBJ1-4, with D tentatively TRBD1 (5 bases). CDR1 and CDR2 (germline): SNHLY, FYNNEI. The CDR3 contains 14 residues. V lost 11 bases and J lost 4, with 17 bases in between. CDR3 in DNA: TGTGCCGGCGGGACTAGCGGGGTTAATGAAAAACTGTTTTTT. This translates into CAGGTSGVNEKLFF.

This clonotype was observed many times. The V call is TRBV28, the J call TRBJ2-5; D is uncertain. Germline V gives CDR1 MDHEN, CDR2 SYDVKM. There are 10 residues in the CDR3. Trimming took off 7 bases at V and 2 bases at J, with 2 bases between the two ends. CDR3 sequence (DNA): TGTGCCAGCAAGCAAGAGACCCAGTACTTC. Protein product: CASKQETQYF. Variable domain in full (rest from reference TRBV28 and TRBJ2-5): DVKVTQSSRYLVKRTGEKVFLECVQDMDHENMFWYRQDPGLGLRLIYFSYDVKMKEKGDIPEGYSVSREKKERFSLILESASTNQTSMYLCASKQETQYFGPGTRLLVL.

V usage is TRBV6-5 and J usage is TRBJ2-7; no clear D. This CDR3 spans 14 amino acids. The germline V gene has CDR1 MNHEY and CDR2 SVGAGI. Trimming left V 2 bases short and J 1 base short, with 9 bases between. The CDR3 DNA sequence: TGTGCCAGCAGTTACCCTGTGAGGTCCTACGAGCAGTACTTC. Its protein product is CASSYPVRSYEQYF.

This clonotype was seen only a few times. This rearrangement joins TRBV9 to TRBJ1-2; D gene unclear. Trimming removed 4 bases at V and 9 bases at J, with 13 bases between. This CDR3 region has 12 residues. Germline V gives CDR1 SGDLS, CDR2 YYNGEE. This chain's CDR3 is CASSLESRSYTF. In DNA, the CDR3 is TGTGCCAGCAGCTTAGAGTCCCGTAGCTACACCTTC.

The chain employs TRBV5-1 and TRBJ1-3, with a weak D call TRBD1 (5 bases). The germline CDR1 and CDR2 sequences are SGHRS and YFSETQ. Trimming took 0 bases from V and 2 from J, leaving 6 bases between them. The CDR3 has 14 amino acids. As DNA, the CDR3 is TGCGCCAGCAGCTTGGGACAGACTGGAAACACCATATATTTT. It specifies CASSLGQTGNTIYF.

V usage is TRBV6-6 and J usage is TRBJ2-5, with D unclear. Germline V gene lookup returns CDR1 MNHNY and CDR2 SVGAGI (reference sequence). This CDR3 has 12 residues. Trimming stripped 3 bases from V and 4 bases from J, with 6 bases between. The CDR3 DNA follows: TGTGCCAGCAGTTATGACCGAGAGACCCAGTACTTC. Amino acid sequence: CASSYDRETQYF.

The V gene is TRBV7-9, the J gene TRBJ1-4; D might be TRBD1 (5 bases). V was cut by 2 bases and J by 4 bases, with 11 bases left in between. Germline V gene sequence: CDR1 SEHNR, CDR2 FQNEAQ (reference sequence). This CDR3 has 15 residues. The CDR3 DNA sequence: TGTGCCAGCAGCTTACGGCAGGGCGGTAATGAAAAACTGTTTTTT. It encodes CASSLRQGGNEKLFF.